What follows are 18 T cell receptor beta chains derived from one specimen sequenced in a study of T cell changes during pregnancy in multiple sclerosis. Clones were read by immunoSEQ multiplex PCR, and TCRdb kept only the in-frame ones, dropping some. The profile covers around 100,000 clones, with roughly 90% appearing a single time and about 1.9% taken by the ten largest. This specimen consisted of peripheral blood, obtained after pregnancy. These receptors all come from a female donor with multiple sclerosis, enrolled in a pregnancy study.

The chain combines TRBV7-9 with TRBJ1-6, with TRBD1 matching over 8 bases. The CDR3 runs to 15 residues. V shed 4 bases, J shed 7 bases, and the junction held 6 bases outside the gene matches. CDR1 and CDR2 from the germline V gene are SEHNR and FQNEAQ (reference sequence). The CDR3 DNA reads as TGTGCCAGCAGCTCCAATCAGGGGGCCAATTCACCCCTCCACTTT. This codes for CASSSNQGANSPLHF.

The V and J genes are TRBV7-2 and TRBJ2-7, with TRBD2 identical over 7 bases. Germline V gives CDR1 SGHTA, CDR2 FQGNSA. The junction had 3 bases not matched to a gene; V was cut back by 1 base and J by 3 bases. CDR3 size: 14 residues. CDR3 DNA: TGTGCCAGCAGCTTAGAGGGCGGGGGCTACGAGCAGTACTTC. Amino acid sequence: CASSLEGGGYEQYF.

The V and J genes are TRBV5-6 and TRBJ2-1; D perhaps matches TRBD2 (6 bases). CDR1 is SGHDT, CDR2 YYEEEE, per germline. V lost 4 bases, J lost 5 bases, and 13 bases lay in between. The CDR3 has 14 amino acids. The CDR3 protein is CASSPGLDHNEQFF. The CDR3 DNA reads TGTGCCAGCAGCCCGGGACTGGACCACAATGAGCAGTTCTTC.

The chain carries TRBV7-9 and TRBJ2-7; 7 bases are shared with TRBD1. The germline gives CDR1 SEHNR, CDR2 FQNEAQ (reference sequence). The CDR3 is 14 amino acids. The junction had 5 bases not matched to a gene; V was cut back by 4 bases and J by 2 bases. The CDR3 DNA is TGTGCCAGCAGCTCCGCCGGGACAGCCTACGAGCAGTACTTC. Protein: CASSSAGTAYEQYF.

The V and J genes are TRBV4-1 and TRBJ2-7, with D perhaps matching TRBD2 (6 bases). Trimming cost V 0 bases and J 3 bases, with 21 bases left between them. The CDR3 extends over 18 amino acids. Germline-derived CDR1 and CDR2 are MGHRA and YSYEKL. CDR3: CASSQDSPFSVGGYEQYF. CDR3 nucleotides: TGCGCCAGCAGCCAAGATTCTCCGTTCTCGGTCGGGGGCTACGAGCAGTACTTC.

The rearrangement joins TRBV18 to TRBJ2-7; TRBD1 aligns across 8 bases. Germline CDR1 KGHSH, CDR2 LQKENI. This CDR3 is 16 amino acids long. Trimming at V came to 6 bases and at J to 3 bases, leaving 13 bases not matched to a gene. CDR3 region: CASSGQGNPPIYEQYF. CDR3 DNA: TGTGCCAGCTCCGGACAGGGCAATCCCCCCATCTACGAGCAGTACTTC.

The rearrangement joins TRBV9 to TRBJ2-7, with TRBD1 as a possible D gene (6 bases). This CDR3 is 15 amino acids long. V was pared by 0 bases and J by 0 bases, with 10 bases between. Germline loops: CDR1 SGDLS, CDR2 YYNGEE. This CDR3 reads CASSVGRDTSYEQYF. The CDR3 DNA is TGTGCCAGCAGCGTAGGAAGGGACACCTCCTACGAGCAGTACTTC.

CDR3 protein: CASSPGQLDEKLFF. CDR3 sequence (DNA): TGTGCCAGCTCACCTGGACAGTTAGATGAAAAACTGTTTTTT. V is TRBV18 and J is TRBJ1-4; the D gene is possibly TRBD1 (6 bases). Germline V gene data show CDR1 as KGHSH and CDR2 as LQKENI. V shed 3 bases and J shed 6 bases, with 11 bases lying between them. CDR3 length: 14 residues.

This chain joins TRBV2 and TRBJ2-7; a weak D match, TRBD1 (6 bases). This CDR3 contains 14 residues. Germline CDR1 and CDR2: SNHLY and FYNNEI. V was clipped by 2 bases and J by 0 bases, with 8 bases between them. Here the CDR3 DNA reads TGTGCCAGCAGTGAAAGGGGGAGCTCCTACGAGCAGTACTTC. Its protein product is CASSERGSSYEQYF.

The V and J genes are TRBV9 and TRBJ1-3, with TRBD1 matching over 9 bases. The CDR3 sequence is 14 residues long. CDR1 is SGDLS and CDR2 is YYNGEE in the germline V gene. The junction had 1 base not matched to a gene; V was cut back by 3 bases and J by 3 bases. CDR3 amino acids: CASSAGQGGNTIYF. CDR3 DNA sequence: TGTGCCAGCAGCGCGGGACAGGGTGGAAACACCATATATTTT.

J is TRBJ2-2 and V is TRBV30; D is unresolved. V shed 2 bases and J shed 6 bases, with 10 bases lying between them. The CDR3 runs to 13 residues. Germline-derived CDR1 and CDR2 are GTSNPN and SVGIG (reference sequence). CDR3 in DNA: TGTGCCTGGAGTTCTAGTTTCGCCGGGGAGCTGTTTTTT. It yields the protein CAWSSSFAGELFF.

The rearrangement links TRBV4-3 to TRBJ2-2; D remains unclear. Deletions cut 0 bases from V and 8 bases from J, with 10 bases between. Germline V gene sequence: CDR1 LGHNA, CDR2 YSLEER. This CDR3 region has 14 residues. The CDR3 loop reads CASSQDPLLGELFF. Written as DNA, the CDR3 is TGCGCCAGCAGCCAAGATCCCCTCTTAGGGGAGCTGTTTTTT.

V usage is TRBV6-5 and J usage is TRBJ1-1; 7 bases map to TRBD1. The CDR3 runs 15 residues. CDR1 and CDR2 from the germline V gene are MNHEY and SVGAGI. Unmatched junction bases numbered 11, after V lost 6 bases and J lost 4 bases. This CDR3 reads CASRPIQGRSTEAFF. The CDR3 DNA is TGTGCCAGCAGGCCCATACAGGGGAGATCCACTGAAGCTTTCTTT.

The CDR3: CASSLVRSGANVLTF. CDR3 DNA: TGTGCCAGCAGCTTGGTCAGGTCTGGGGCCAACGTCCTGACTTTC. The chain recombines TRBV7-9 with TRBJ2-6; D gene unclear. The V end lost 3 bases, the J end lost 1 base, and 7 bases lay between the germline ends. Germline values: CDR1 SEHNR, CDR2 FQNEAQ (reference sequence). The CDR3 has 15 residues. The full variable domain, with the rest looked up from reference TRBV7-9 and TRBJ2-6, is DTGVSQNPRHKITKRGQNVTFRCDPISEHNRLYWYRQTLGQGPEFLTYFQNEAQLEKSRLLSDRFSAERPKGSFSTLEIQRTEQGDSAMYLCASSLVRSGANVLTFGAGSRLTVL.

The chain uses TRBV6-6 and TRBJ2-7; 8 bases align to TRBD1. The CDR3 is 11 amino acids. Germline lookup yields CDR1 MNHNY and CDR2 SVGAGI (reference sequence). The junction had 8 bases not matched to a gene; V was cut back by 6 bases and J by 13 bases. CDR3 coding DNA: TGTGCCAGCAGCACCGGGACAGGAAAATACTTC. It translates to CASSTGTGKYF.

This chain uses TRBV6-5 with TRBJ1-1; a possible D gene is TRBD1 (6 bases). The CDR3 length is 13 residues. Trimming shortened V by 3 bases and J by 4 bases, and 9 bases separated the two germline ends. CDR1 and CDR2 from the germline V gene are MNHEY and SVGAGI. The CDR3 bases are TGTGCCAGCAGTTATCAGGGGCTCACTGAAGCTTTCTTT. It specifies CASSYQGLTEAFF.

The chain joins TRBV19 to TRBJ1-1, with D maybe TRBD1 (6 bases). The germline V gene has CDR1 LNHDA and CDR2 SQIVND (reference sequence). CDR3 size: 16 residues. The V end was cut by 6 bases, the J end by 1 base, with 18 bases between. CDR3 nucleotide sequence: TGTGCCAGTAGGCCTTTTCTCGGACAGACGAACACTGAAGCTTTCTTT. Protein sequence: CASRPFLGQTNTEAFF.

The V gene is TRBV2, the J gene TRBJ2-6; D uncertain. Germline assignment: CDR1 SNHLY and CDR2 FYNNEI. CDR3 length: 14 amino acids. With 3 bases removed from V and 2 bases from J, the gap between germline ends came to 5 bases. CDR3 DNA sequence: TGTGCCAGCAGTGAGGGCGCTGGGGCCAACGTCCTGACTTTC. Amino acid sequence: CASSEGAGANVLTF. Full variable domain (missing parts from reference TRBV2 and TRBJ2-6): EPEVTQTPSHQVTQMGQEVILRCVPISNHLYFYWYRQILGQKVEFLVSFYNNEISEKSEIFDDQFSVERPDGSNFTLKIRSTKLEDSAMYFCASSEGAGANVLTFGAGSRLTVL.